This T cell receptor beta chain stems from a study of OX40 agonist ivuxolimab in advanced cancers. The assay was immunoSEQ multiplex PCR, and TCRdb's table has in-frame clones only and misses some. The sample lists 15,000 to 25,000 clones, under 90% occurring once. V was shortened by 3 bases and J by 2 bases, with 10 bases between the two germline ends. Germline CDR1 is SNHLY and CDR2 is FYNNEI. This CDR3 comprises 15 residues. The material was CD4+ or CD8+ T cells sorted from blood, obtained in a trial of the OX40 agonist ivuxolimab. The sequence came from an adult with an advanced solid tumor such as melanoma, head and neck, liver or kidney cancer. The chain couples TRBV2 to TRBJ2-2; unclear D gene. DNA of the CDR3: TGTGCCAGCAGTGAGCTGGGGTCCAACACCGGGGAGCTGTTTTTT. Amino acids: CASSELGSNTGELFF. The full variable domain, with the rest looked up from reference TRBV2 and TRBJ2-2, is EPEVTQTPSHQVTQMGQEVILRCVPISNHLYFYWYRQILGQKVEFLVSFYNNEISEKSEIFDDQFSVERPDGSNFTLKIRSTKLEDSAMYFCASSELGSNTGELFFGEGSRLTVL.